These 8 T cell receptor beta chains share one sample of origin, sequenced in a study of Ad26.COV2.S vaccination and SARS-CoV-2 variants. Here immunoSEQ multiplex PCR was the method, and the copy in TCRdb shows in-frame clones only, minus some. This sample has 300,000 to 400,000 clones, with 87% found just once. Indicated treatment: roughly 19 received Ad26.COV2.S at low or high dose, single or two shots; 5 received placebo; per-sample allocation not given. Day 63 after the first injection of vaccine or placebo was the sampling time. The material was peripheral blood, obtained in a trial of Ad26.COV2.S vaccine versus placebo. The receptors originated from a person aged 18-65 years who received the Ad26.COV2.S COVID-19 vaccine or a placebo.

This chain links TRBV6-5 with TRBJ2-1; unclear D gene. The CDR3 is made up of 14 amino acids. The V end was cut by 2 bases, the J end by 6 bases, with 11 bases between. Germline loops: CDR1 MNHEY, CDR2 SVGAGI. CDR3 coding DNA: TGTGCCAGCAGTTACGGAGAATTGGGCAATGAGCAGTTCTTC. This codes for CASSYGELGNEQFF.

DNA of the CDR3: TGTGCCAGTAGTACAGGGACAGGGAGCACAGATACGCAGTATTTT. Translated: CASSTGTGSTDTQYF. V and J are TRBV19 and TRBJ2-3, with 9 bases matching TRBD1. This CDR3 has 15 residues. Trimming at V came to 4 bases and at J to 0 bases, leaving 2 bases not matched to a gene. Germline V gene sequence: CDR1 LNHDA, CDR2 SQIVND (reference sequence). Complete variable domain (other parts from reference TRBV19 and TRBJ2-3): DGGITQSPKYLFRKEGQNVTLSCEQNLNHDAMYWYRQDPGQGLRLIYYSQIVNDFQKGDIAEGYSVSREKKESFPLTVTSAQKNPTAFYLCASSTGTGSTDTQYFGPGTRLTVL.

The V call is TRBV9, the J call TRBJ2-1; a possible D gene is TRBD2 (7 bases). Trimming stripped 0 bases from V and 7 bases from J, with 14 bases between. CDR3 length equals 15 residues. Germline CDR1 and CDR2: SGDLS and YYNGEE. The CDR3 here is CASSVEGGPRNEQFF. In DNA, the CDR3 is TGTGCCAGCAGCGTAGAGGGGGGGCCCCGGAATGAGCAGTTCTTC.

The chain links TRBV11-2 to TRBJ2-1; D gene ambiguous. This CDR3 region has 14 residues. Trimming shortened V by 6 bases and J by 2 bases, and 11 bases separated the two germline ends. Germline lookup yields CDR1 SGHAT and CDR2 FQNNGV. In DNA form, the CDR3 reads TGTGCCAGCAGGGTGGGCGGACCCTACAATGAGCAGTTCTTC. Protein: CASRVGGPYNEQFF.

The chain carries TRBV4-1 and TRBJ2-1, with 12 bases matching TRBD2. The junction had 3 bases not matched to a gene; V was cut back by 2 bases and J by 7 bases. The V gene's germline CDR1 is MGHRA and CDR2 YSYEKL. The CDR3 has 15 residues. The CDR3 loop is CASSQLAGGQNEQFF. The CDR3 DNA reads as TGCGCCAGCAGCCAACTAGCGGGGGGGCAGAATGAGCAGTTCTTC.

V gene TRBV7-2 combines with J gene TRBJ1-2, with unresolved D. The CDR3 has 13 amino acids. The V gene lost 1 base and the J gene lost 5 bases, with 8 bases spanning the gap. Looked up from germline, CDR1 is SGHTA and CDR2 is FQGNSA. The CDR3 nucleotides read TGTGCCAGCAGCTTAGACAGTGGTTATGGCTACACCTTC. This gives the protein CASSLDSGYGYTF.

This clone was counted only a few times. This sequence joins TRBV7-9 and TRBJ2-2; D call uncertain. CDR3 length: 13 residues. The germline CDR1 and CDR2 sequences are SEHNR and FQNEAQ (reference sequence). Trimming pared 1 base from V and 4 bases from J, leaving 4 bases between. DNA for the CDR3: TGTGCCAGCAGCTTAGAACTCACCGGGGAGCTGTTTTTT. Protein sequence: CASSLELTGELFF.

This clone was seen a handful of times. CDR3 protein: CASSLRGGRGYTF. The CDR3, as DNA: TGTGCCAGCAGCTTAAGGGGGGGCCGTGGCTACACCTTC. This chain joins TRBV7-3 and TRBJ1-2, with D perhaps matching TRBD1 (6 bases). Germline loops: CDR1 SGHTA, CDR2 FQGTGA. The CDR3 covers 13 residues. V was clipped by 1 base and J by 7 bases, with 10 bases between them.